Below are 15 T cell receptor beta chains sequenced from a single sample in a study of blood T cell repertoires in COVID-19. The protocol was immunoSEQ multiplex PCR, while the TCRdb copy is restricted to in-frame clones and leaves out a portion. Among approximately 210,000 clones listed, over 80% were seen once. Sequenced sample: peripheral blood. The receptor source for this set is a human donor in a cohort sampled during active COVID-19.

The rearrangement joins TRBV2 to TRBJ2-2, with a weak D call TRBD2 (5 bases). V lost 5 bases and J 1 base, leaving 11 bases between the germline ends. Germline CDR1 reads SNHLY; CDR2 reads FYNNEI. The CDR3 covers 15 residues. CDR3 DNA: TGTGCCAGCAGTCCGACTAACCTGAACACCGGGGAGCTGTTTTTT. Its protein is CASSPTNLNTGELFF.

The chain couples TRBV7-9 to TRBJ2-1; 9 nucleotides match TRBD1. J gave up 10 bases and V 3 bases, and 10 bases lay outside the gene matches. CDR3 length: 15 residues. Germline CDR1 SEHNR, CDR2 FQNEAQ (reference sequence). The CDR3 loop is CASSFAGTGMREQFF. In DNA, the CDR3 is TGTGCCAGCAGCTTCGCCGGGACAGGGATGAGGGAGCAGTTCTTC.

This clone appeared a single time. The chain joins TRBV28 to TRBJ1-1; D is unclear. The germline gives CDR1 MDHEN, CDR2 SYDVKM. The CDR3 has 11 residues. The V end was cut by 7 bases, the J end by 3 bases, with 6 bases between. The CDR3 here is CASTLYTEAFF. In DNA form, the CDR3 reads TGTGCCAGCACCCTCTACACTGAAGCTTTCTTT.

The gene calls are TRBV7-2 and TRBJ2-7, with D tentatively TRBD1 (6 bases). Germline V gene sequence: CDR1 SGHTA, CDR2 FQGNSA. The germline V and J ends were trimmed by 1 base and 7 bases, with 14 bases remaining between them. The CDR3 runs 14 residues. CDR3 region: CASSLGQVRGEQYF. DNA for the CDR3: TGTGCCAGCAGCTTAGGACAGGTGAGGGGAGAGCAGTACTTC.

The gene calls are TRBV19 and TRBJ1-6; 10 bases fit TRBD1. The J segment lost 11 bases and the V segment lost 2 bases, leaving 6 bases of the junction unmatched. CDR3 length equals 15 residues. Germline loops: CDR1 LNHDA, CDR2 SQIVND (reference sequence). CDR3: CASSIWGTGEPPLHF. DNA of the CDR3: TGTGCCAGTAGTATATGGGGGACAGGGGAACCACCCCTCCACTTT.

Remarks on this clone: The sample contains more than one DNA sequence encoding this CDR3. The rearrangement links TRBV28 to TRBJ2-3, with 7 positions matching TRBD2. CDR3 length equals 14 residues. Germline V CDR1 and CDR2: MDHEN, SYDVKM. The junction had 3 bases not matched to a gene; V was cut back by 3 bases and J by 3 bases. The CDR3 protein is CASSFRGSTDTQYF. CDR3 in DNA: TGTGCCAGCAGTTTTCGCGGGAGTACAGATACGCAGTATTTT.

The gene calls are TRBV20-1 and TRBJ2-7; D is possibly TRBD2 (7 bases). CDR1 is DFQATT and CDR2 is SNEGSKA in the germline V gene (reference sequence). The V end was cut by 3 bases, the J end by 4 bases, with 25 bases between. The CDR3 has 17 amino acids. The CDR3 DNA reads TGCAGTGCTAGTGATGAATACTTTCGGGGGGCTGTGTACGAGCAGTACTTC. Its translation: CSASDEYFRGAVYEQYF.

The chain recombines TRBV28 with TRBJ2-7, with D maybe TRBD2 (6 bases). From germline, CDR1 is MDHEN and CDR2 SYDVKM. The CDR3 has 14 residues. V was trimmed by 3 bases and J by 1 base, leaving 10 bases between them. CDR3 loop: CASSFTEGSYEQYF. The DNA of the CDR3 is TGTGCCAGCAGTTTTACGGAGGGGTCCTACGAGCAGTACTTC.

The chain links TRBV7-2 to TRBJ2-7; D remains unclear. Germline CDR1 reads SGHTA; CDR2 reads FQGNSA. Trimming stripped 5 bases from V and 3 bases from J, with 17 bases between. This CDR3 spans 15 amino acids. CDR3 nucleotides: TGTGCCAGCAGCCGCCCCTCGGTCGGGTACTACGAGCAGTACTTC. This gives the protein CASSRPSVGYYEQYF. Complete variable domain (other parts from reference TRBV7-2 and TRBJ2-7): GAGVSQSPSNKVTEKGKDVELRCDPISGHTALYWYRQSLGQGLEFLIYFQGNSAPDKSGLPSDRFSAERTGGSVSTLTIQRTQQEDSAVYLCASSRPSVGYYEQYFGPGTRLTVT.

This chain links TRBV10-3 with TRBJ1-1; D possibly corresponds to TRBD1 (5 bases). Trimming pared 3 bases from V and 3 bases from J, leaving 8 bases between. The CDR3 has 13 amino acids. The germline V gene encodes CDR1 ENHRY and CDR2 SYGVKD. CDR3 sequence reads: CAISEARDTEAFF. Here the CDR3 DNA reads TGTGCCATCAGTGAAGCCAGGGACACTGAAGCTTTCTTT.

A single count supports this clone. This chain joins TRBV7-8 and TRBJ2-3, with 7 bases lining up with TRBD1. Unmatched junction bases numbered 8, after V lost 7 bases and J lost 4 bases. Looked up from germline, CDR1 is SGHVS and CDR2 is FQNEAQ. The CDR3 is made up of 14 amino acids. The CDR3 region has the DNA TGTGCCAGCAAAGGGACAGTGGGCCCAGATACGCAGTATTTT. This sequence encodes CASKGTVGPDTQYF.

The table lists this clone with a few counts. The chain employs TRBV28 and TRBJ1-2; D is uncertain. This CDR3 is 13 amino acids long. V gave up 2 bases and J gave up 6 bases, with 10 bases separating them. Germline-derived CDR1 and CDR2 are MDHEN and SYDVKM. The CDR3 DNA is TGTGCCAGCAGTTTAAGGCAGGCGCATGGCTACACCTTC. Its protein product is CASSLRQAHGYTF.

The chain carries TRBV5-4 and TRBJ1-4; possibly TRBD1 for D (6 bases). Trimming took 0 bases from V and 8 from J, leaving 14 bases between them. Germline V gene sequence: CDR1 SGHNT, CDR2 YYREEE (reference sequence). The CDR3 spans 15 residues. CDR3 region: CASSLGGRGFEKLFF. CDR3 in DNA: TGTGCCAGCAGCTTGGGGGGCAGGGGTTTCGAAAAACTGTTTTTT.

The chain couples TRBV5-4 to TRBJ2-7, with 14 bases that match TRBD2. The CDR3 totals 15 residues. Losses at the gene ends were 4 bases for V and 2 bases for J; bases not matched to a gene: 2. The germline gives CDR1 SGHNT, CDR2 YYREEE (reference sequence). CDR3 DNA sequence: TGTGCCAGCAGCGGACTAGCGGGAGGAACCTACGAGCAGTACTTC. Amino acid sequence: CASSGLAGGTYEQYF.

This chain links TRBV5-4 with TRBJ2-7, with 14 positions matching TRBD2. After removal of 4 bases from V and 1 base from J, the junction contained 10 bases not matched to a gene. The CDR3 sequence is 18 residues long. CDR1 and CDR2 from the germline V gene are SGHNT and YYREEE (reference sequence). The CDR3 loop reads CASSLGGLAGASSYEQYF. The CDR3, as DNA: TGTGCCAGCAGCCTGGGGGGACTAGCGGGAGCGAGTTCCTACGAGCAGTACTTC.